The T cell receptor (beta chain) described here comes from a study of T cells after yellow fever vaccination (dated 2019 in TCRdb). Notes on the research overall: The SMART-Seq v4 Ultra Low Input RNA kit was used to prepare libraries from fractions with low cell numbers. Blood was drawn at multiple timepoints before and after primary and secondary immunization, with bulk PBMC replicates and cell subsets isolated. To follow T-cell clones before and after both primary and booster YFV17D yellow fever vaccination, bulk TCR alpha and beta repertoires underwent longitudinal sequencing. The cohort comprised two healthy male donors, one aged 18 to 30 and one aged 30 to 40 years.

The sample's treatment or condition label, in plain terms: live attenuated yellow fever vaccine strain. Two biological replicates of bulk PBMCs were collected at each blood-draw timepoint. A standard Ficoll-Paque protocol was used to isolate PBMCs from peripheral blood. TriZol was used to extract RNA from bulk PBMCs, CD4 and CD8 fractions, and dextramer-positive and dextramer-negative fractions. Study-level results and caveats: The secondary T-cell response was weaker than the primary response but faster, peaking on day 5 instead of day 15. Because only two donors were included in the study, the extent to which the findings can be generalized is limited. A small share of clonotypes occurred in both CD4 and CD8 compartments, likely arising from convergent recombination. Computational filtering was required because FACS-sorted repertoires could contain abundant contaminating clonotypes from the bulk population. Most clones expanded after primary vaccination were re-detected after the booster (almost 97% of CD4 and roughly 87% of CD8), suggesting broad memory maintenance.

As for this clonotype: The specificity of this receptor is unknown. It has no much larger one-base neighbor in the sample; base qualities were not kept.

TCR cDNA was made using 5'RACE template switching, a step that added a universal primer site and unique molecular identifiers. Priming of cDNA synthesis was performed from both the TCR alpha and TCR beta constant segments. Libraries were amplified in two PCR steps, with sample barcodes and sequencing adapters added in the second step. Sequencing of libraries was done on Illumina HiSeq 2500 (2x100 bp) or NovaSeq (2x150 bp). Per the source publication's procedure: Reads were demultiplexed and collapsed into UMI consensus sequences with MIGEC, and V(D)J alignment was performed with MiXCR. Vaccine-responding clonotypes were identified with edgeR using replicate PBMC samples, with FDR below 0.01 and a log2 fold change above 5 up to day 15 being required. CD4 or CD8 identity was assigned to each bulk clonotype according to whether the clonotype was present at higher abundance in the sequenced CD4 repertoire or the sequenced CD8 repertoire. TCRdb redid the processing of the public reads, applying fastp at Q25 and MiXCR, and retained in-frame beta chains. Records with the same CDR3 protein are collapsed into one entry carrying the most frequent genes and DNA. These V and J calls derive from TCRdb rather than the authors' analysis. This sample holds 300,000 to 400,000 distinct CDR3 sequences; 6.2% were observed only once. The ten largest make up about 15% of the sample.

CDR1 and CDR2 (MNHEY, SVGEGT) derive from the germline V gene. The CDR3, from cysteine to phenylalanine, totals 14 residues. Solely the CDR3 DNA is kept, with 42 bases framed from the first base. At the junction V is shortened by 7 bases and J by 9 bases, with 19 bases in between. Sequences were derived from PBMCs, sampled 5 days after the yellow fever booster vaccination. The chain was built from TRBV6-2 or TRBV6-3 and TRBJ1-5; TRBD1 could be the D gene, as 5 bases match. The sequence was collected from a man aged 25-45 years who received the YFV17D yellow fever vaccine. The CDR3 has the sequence CASTRDEHLGPQHF. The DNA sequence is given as TGTGCCAGCACCCGGGACGAGCACTTAGGGCCCCAGCATTTT.